This entry describes one T cell receptor beta chain. Its antigen is unknown. This sample stems from a study of T cell repertoires in cytomegalovirus infection. Whole-study context: CMV epitopes that were recently identified and HLA-C-restricted were used alongside well-studied HLA-B-restricted ones. Public TCR beta signatures indicated both CMV infection and matching HLA type.

Overall study findings and caveats: Dominating the ex vivo response were HLA-C-restricted CMV-specific TCR beta clonotypes.

TCRdb reprocessed the reads via MiXCR and lists one record per CDR3 protein. The top ten clones hold about 20% of a sample with nearly 700,000 distinct CDR3 sequences, roughly 36% of them seen once. The specimen was cultured PBMCs, collected from culture after CMV antigen stimulation. The TCR originated in a human donor in good health (CMV status not recorded). Some clones in this sample may be carry-over from other donors' samples.

The CDR3 coding sequence is TGCAGTGCTCCTGGGACAGGGGGCGTGGATCAGCCCCAGCATTTT. Protein product: CSAPGTGGVDQPQHF. The genes are TRBV20-1 and TRBJ1-5, with 12 bases matching TRBD1. This CDR3 has 15 residues. Germline loops: CDR1 DFQATT, CDR2 SNEGSKA (reference sequence). Trimming cost V 5 bases and J 5 bases; bases outside gene matches: 7.